This TCR beta chain was recorded in a study of multiple sclerosis patients with progressive multifocal leukoencephalopathy. Germline V lookup: CDR1 SGHTA, CDR2 FQGNSA. The V end lost 1 base, the J end lost 5 bases, and 11 bases lay between the germline ends. This CDR3 has 14 residues. Study-level findings and limits: TRBV and TRBJ usage showed no common pattern when PML developed.

The protocol was immunoSEQ multiplex PCR, while the TCRdb copy is restricted to in-frame clones and leaves out a portion. The sample has 25,000 to 35,000 clones, approximately 90% seen once. Time point defined: before natalizumab initiation. In the case of this clone: Its antigen is as yet unknown.

The sample taken for sequencing was PBMCs. The chain recombines TRBV7-2 with TRBJ2-5, with unresolved D. This sequence was found in a human donor with multiple sclerosis. The CDR3 spells CASSLVSVGETQYF. DNA of the CDR3: TGTGCCAGCAGCTTAGTCTCCGTGGGGGAGACCCAGTACTTC.